These 24 T cell receptor beta chains came from one sample sequenced in a study of cytomegalovirus exposure and HLA in healthy donors. Researchers ran the PCR with 60 Vbeta and 13 Jbeta primers. Clones were sequenced by immunoSEQ multiplex PCR, and TCRdb holds only the in-frame ones, with some missing. The table records some 130,000 clones, approximately 77% of them present only once. Sequenced: PBMCs. The receptors come from a woman in her 40s in good health and CMV-seronegative.

This clone has more than one count but fewer than ten. The chain links TRBV5-1 to TRBJ1-5; no firm D call. The CDR3 consists of 13 residues. Germline V gives CDR1 SGHRS, CDR2 YFSETQ. Trimming shortened V by 4 bases and J by 4 bases, and 9 bases separated the two germline ends. The CDR3 DNA sequence: TGCGCCAGCAGCGAAAGCTTTAATCAGCCCCAGCATTTT. Amino acids: CASSESFNQPQHF.

This clone was observed a handful of times. The V and J genes are TRBV4-3 and TRBJ1-2, with TRBD1 identical over 8 bases. Germline V CDR1 and CDR2: LGHNA, YSLEER. The CDR3 length is 13 residues. The J segment lost 7 bases and the V segment lost 5 bases, leaving 6 bases of the junction unmatched. The CDR3 DNA is TGCGCCAGCAGCGAACTCGACAGGGGTGGCTACACCTTC. Encoded protein: CASSELDRGGYTF.

The chain uses TRBV2 and TRBJ2-6; a weak D match, TRBD1 (6 bases). Germline V gives CDR1 SNHLY, CDR2 FYNNEI. V lost 5 bases, J lost 1 base, and 24 bases lay in between. This CDR3 spans 20 amino acids. The CDR3: CASSSTPYRVTLSGANVLTF. The CDR3 region has the DNA TGTGCCAGCAGTTCCACCCCCTACAGGGTGACTCTTTCTGGGGCCAACGTCCTGACTTTC. Using reference TRBV2 and TRBJ2-6 for the parts outside the CDR3, the full variable domain is EPEVTQTPSHQVTQMGQEVILRCVPISNHLYFYWYRQILGQKVEFLVSFYNNEISEKSEIFDDQFSVERPDGSNFTLKIRSTKLEDSAMYFCASSSTPYRVTLSGANVLTFGAGSRLTVL.

This clone was observed once. The V gene is TRBV14, the J gene TRBJ1-1, with a possible D match to TRBD1 (6 bases). The CDR3 covers 15 residues. V lost 0 bases and J 4 bases, leaving 12 bases between the germline ends. Germline V gene data show CDR1 as SGHDN and CDR2 as FVKESK. The CDR3 reads CASSQDTGWGTEAFF. CDR3 in DNA: TGTGCCAGCAGCCAAGATACAGGGTGGGGCACTGAAGCTTTCTTT.

The chain links TRBV19 to TRBJ1-5; a weak D match, TRBD1 (6 bases). The V gene lost 1 base and the J gene lost 2 bases, with 9 bases spanning the gap. The germline V gene encodes CDR1 LNHDA and CDR2 SQIVND (reference sequence). The CDR3 extends over 15 amino acids. CDR3 DNA: TGTGCCAGTAGTATAGGGGGGCTCGGCAATCAGCCCCAGCATTTT. Its protein is CASSIGGLGNQPQHF.

The genes are TRBV7-2 and TRBJ2-7, with unresolved D. Germline V gene lookup returns CDR1 SGHTA and CDR2 FQGNSA. The CDR3 sequence is 12 residues long. V gave up 5 bases and J gave up 3 bases, with 8 bases separating them. The CDR3 sequence is CASSTNGYEQYF. CDR3 in DNA: TGTGCCAGCAGCACAAATGGCTACGAGCAGTACTTC.

The rearrangement links TRBV25-1 to TRBJ1-1; weak D call: TRBD1 (5 bases). Trimming took off 6 bases at V and 6 bases at J, with 23 bases between the two ends. This CDR3 spans 16 amino acids. From germline, CDR1 is MGHDK and CDR2 SYGVNS. DNA for the CDR3: TGTGCCAGCAGCCTAAGCGGGGGGGAAGCGGCCTCTGAAGCTTTCTTT. It codes for CASSLSGGEAASEAFF.

This clone was seen only a few times. The chain combines TRBV5-3 with TRBJ1-6; tentatively, D is TRBD1 (5 bases). TRBV5-3 is an ORF; its function is uncertain. There are 14 residues in the CDR3. V shed 1 base and J shed 10 bases, with 12 bases lying between them. The CDR3 here is CARSLTGRGSPLHF. CDR3 in DNA: TGTGCCAGAAGCTTGACAGGCCGGGGGTCACCCCTCCACTTT.

The CDR3 region has the DNA TGTGCCAGCAGTGTCGGAGACAGGGATAGTGGTCAGCCCCAGCATTTT. As protein: CASSVGDRDSGQPQHF. This chain uses TRBV6-1 with TRBJ1-5, with 7 positions matching TRBD1. V dropped 4 bases and J dropped 6; count of bases not matched to a gene: 12. CDR3 length equals 16 residues. CDR1 is MNHNS and CDR2 is SASEGT in the germline V gene.

V and J are TRBV4-2 and TRBJ1-6; tentative D call: TRBD1 (6 bases). The germline V gene encodes CDR1 LGHNA and CDR2 YNFKEQ. CDR3 length: 17 residues. With 0 bases removed from V and 6 bases from J, the gap between germline ends came to 15 bases. The CDR3 coding sequence is TGTGCCAGCAGCCAAGAGGTTACCGGGACACCTAATTCACCCCTCCACTTT. This translates into CASSQEVTGTPNSPLHF.

The gene calls are TRBV7-6 and TRBJ2-7; D perhaps matches TRBD2 (7 bases). V lost 0 bases, J lost 2 bases, and 20 bases lay in between. The CDR3 has 18 residues. Germline CDR1 reads SGHVS; CDR2 reads FNYEAQ. This CDR3 is CASSLADSQLASTYEQYF. CDR3 sequence (DNA): TGTGCCAGCAGCTTAGCGGACAGCCAACTAGCGAGTACCTACGAGCAGTACTTC.

The V gene is TRBV10-3, the J gene TRBJ2-7, with D uncertain. CDR3 length: 13 amino acids. Trimming cost V 8 bases and J 0 bases, with 11 bases left between them. In germline, CDR1 is ENHRY, CDR2 SYGVKD. The CDR3 DNA sequence: TGTGCCATCCTGGAGAGCAGCTCCTACGAGCAGTACTTC. Amino acid sequence: CAILESSSYEQYF.

The V call is TRBV6-6, the J call TRBJ2-4; tentatively, D is TRBD1 (5 bases). Trimming pared 5 bases from V and 8 bases from J, leaving 13 bases between. The CDR3 length is 13 residues. Germline CDR1 and CDR2: MNHNY and SVGAGI (reference sequence). The CDR3 DNA is TGTGCCAGCAGTCCCGACAGACCGGACATTCAGTACTTC. Its translation: CASSPDRPDIQYF.

The chain is built from TRBV5-4 and TRBJ2-4; TRBD2 aligns across 7 bases. The CDR3 has 14 amino acids. The V segment lost 0 bases and the J segment 6 bases; nucleotides outside the gene matches: 3. CDR1 and CDR2 from the germline V gene are SGHNT and YYREEE (reference sequence). The CDR3 protein is CASSLASGGNIQYF. CDR3 DNA sequence: TGTGCCAGCAGCTTGGCCTCGGGGGGAAACATTCAGTACTTC.

This clone was seen just once. V and J are TRBV27 and TRBJ2-7, with TRBD1 matching over 7 bases. This CDR3 has 13 amino acids. Germline lookup yields CDR1 MNHEY and CDR2 SMNVEV (reference sequence). Trimming at V came to 2 bases and at J to 2 bases, leaving 0 bases not matched to a gene. In DNA, the CDR3 is TGTGCCAGCAGTTTACAGGGGGCCTACGAGCAGTACTTC. Translated: CASSLQGAYEQYF.

This sequence joins TRBV6-5 and TRBJ1-2; D perhaps matches TRBD1 (6 bases). The V end lost 5 bases, the J end lost 8 bases, and 18 bases lay between the germline ends. This CDR3 contains 14 residues. Germline V gene sequence: CDR1 MNHEY, CDR2 SVGAGI. CDR3 DNA sequence: TGTGCCAGCAGTCCTGCGGACAGCTTCTCCGGCTACACCTTC. Translated: CASSPADSFSGYTF.

V gene TRBV5-6 combines with J gene TRBJ2-1; D is uncertain. The CDR3 covers 11 residues. CDR1 and CDR2 from the germline V gene are SGHDT and YYEEEE. Trimming cost V 6 bases and J 5 bases, with 6 bases left between them. The CDR3 loop reads CASTLHNEQFF. CDR3 sequence (DNA): TGTGCCAGCACCCTCCACAATGAGCAGTTCTTC.

The chain combines TRBV9 with TRBJ2-2; unclear D gene. The CDR3 contains 16 residues. Germline CDR1 is SGDLS and CDR2 is YYNGEE. Trimming left V 4 bases short and J 5 bases short, with 18 bases between. CDR3 DNA: TGTGCCAGCAGCCCACGACTTGGCGTGGTTACCGGGGAGCTGTTTTTT. It specifies CASSPRLGVVTGELFF.

The chain links TRBV16 to TRBJ1-1; possible D gene TRBD1, 5 bases. V was shortened by 0 bases and J by 4 bases, with 9 bases between the two germline ends. The CDR3 is 14 amino acids. The V gene's germline CDR1 is KGHSY and CDR2 FQNENV. CDR3 amino acids: CASSQSGGVTEAFF. CDR3 nucleotide sequence: TGTGCCAGCAGCCAATCGGGGGGAGTCACTGAAGCTTTCTTT.

The chain combines TRBV27 with TRBJ1-5; D remains ambiguous. The V gene lost 3 bases and the J gene lost 4 bases, with 10 bases spanning the gap. Germline V gene sequence: CDR1 MNHEY, CDR2 SMNVEV (reference sequence). The CDR3 has 14 amino acids. CDR3 DNA: TGTGCCAGCAGTTTGTATCGGGGAAATCAGCCCCAGCATTTT. Translating gives CASSLYRGNQPQHF.

This clone was seen just once. The J gene is TRBJ2-7, the V gene TRBV13, with 9 bases aligning to TRBD2. CDR1 is PRHDT and CDR2 is FYEKMQ in the germline V gene (reference sequence). There are 16 residues in the CDR3. The trim removed 2 bases at V and 2 bases at J, leaving 7 bases unmatched. CDR3 nucleotides: TGTGCCAGCAGCTTACTGTCTAGCGGGAAAACCTACGAGCAGTACTTC. It yields the protein CASSLLSSGKTYEQYF.

This clone came up a few times. The genes are TRBV30 and TRBJ1-4; TRBD1 is a possible D gene (6 bases). Trimming took off 1 base at V and 7 bases at J, with 16 bases between the two ends. The CDR3 consists of 15 residues. Germline V gene data show CDR1 as GTSNPN and CDR2 as SVGIG (reference sequence). CDR3 DNA sequence: TGTGCCTGGAGTGGGGTGGCAGGGGCGGTTGAAAAACTGTTTTTT. Its protein product is CAWSGVAGAVEKLFF. Using reference TRBV30 and TRBJ1-4 for the parts outside the CDR3, the full variable domain is SQTIHQWPATLVQPVGSPLSLECTVEGTSNPNLYWYRQAAGRGLQLLFYSVGIGQISSEVPQNLSASRPQDRQFILSSKKLLLSDSGFYLCAWSGVAGAVEKLFFGSGTQLSVL.

The chain uses TRBV6-1 and TRBJ1-1, with TRBD1 matching 9 bases. The germline V gene encodes CDR1 MNHNS and CDR2 SASEGT. V dropped 6 bases and J dropped 5; count of bases not matched to a gene: 7. This CDR3 comprises 14 residues. The CDR3 DNA reads as TGTGCCAGCAGCACCATACAGGGGGCTACTGAAGCTTTCTTT. This translates into CASSTIQGATEAFF.

The chain combines TRBV7-2 with TRBJ2-3; no clear D. The CDR3 contains 14 residues. V was pared by 5 bases and J by 0 bases, with 9 bases between. CDR1 SGHTA and CDR2 FQGNSA come from the germline V gene. CDR3 amino acids: CASSRTMSTDTQYF. DNA of the CDR3: TGTGCCAGCAGCCGCACAATGAGCACAGATACGCAGTATTTT.